Given below is one TCR beta chain in context. The data are from a study of T cells in Graves' hyperthyroidism and ophthalmopathy. Germline lookup yields CDR1 LNHDA and CDR2 SQIVND (reference sequence). This CDR3 is 16 amino acids long. The trim removed 5 bases at V and 9 bases at J, leaving 9 bases unmatched. On the basis of clinical symptoms, serum thyroxine and TRAb, thyroid ultrasound and orbital computed tomography, diagnoses were made. Blood was sampled at initial diagnosis of hyperthyroidism, prior to onset of any ophthalmopathy symptoms. Using over 8.5 ml of fresh peripheral blood, PBMCs were prepared. TCR beta CDR3 region amplification was performed from RNA transcripts. TCR CDR3 underwent first-round RT-PCR with the HTBI primer set. TCRdb re-called the multiplex PCR reads with MiXCR, one entry per CDR3 protein. The sample holds under 400,000 distinct CDR3 sequences, 15% to 19% seen once.

The chain uses TRBV19 and TRBJ1-6; 11 bases are shared with TRBD1. The clonotype was recovered from a woman aged 18-29 years with Graves' hyperthyroidism that later progressed to Graves' ophthalmopathy. Sequenced input: blood. DNA of the CDR3: TGTGCCAGTAGTGACTCCGGGACAGGGGGACTTTCACCCCTCCACTTT. This codes for CASSDSGTGGLSPLHF.